The entry below gives a single T cell receptor (beta chain) sequence along with its context. Time point reported: new active TB diagnosis, blood taken before or within 7 days of starting treatment. The data were obtained in a study of T cells in tuberculosis. Between the trimmed V and J ends, which lost 0 bases and 4 bases, there was a span of 16 bases. Germline-derived CDR1 and CDR2 are SGHRS and YFSETQ. This CDR3 has 16 residues. TCRdb's copy holds only in-frame clones and misses some; the assay was immunoSEQ multiplex PCR. The sample carries around 40,000 clones, approximately 94% recorded once. The source material was PBMCs, sampled at tuberculosis diagnosis. This TCR came from an adult with tuberculosis. The genes are TRBV5-1 and TRBJ1-1; TRBD1 is a possible D gene (6 bases). The DNA for the CDR3 is TGCGCCAGCAGCTTGGGATTTCCGGGACACCCCACTGAAGCTTTCTTT. It is translated as CASSLGFPGHPTEAFF.